Listed here is a single T cell receptor (beta chain). The data stem from a study of OX40 agonist ivuxolimab in advanced cancers. V was trimmed by 2 bases and J by 1 base, leaving 10 bases between them. Per germline, CDR1 MNHNS and CDR2 SASEGT. The CDR3 has 15 amino acids. Generated by immunoSEQ multiplex PCR, the TCRdb table keeps only in-frame clones and is missing some. The sample yields approximately 87,000 clones, 90% to 95% seen once. This clonotype was sampled from an adult with an advanced solid tumor such as melanoma, head and neck, liver or kidney cancer. V gene TRBV6-1 combines with J gene TRBJ2-3, with D possibly TRBD1 on 5 matching bases. The sequenced sample was CD4+ or CD8+ T cells sorted from blood, obtained in a trial of the OX40 agonist ivuxolimab. The CDR3 loop is CASSEFQGGTDTQYF. CDR3 coding DNA: TGTGCCAGCAGTGAATTCCAGGGCGGCACAGATACGCAGTATTTT.